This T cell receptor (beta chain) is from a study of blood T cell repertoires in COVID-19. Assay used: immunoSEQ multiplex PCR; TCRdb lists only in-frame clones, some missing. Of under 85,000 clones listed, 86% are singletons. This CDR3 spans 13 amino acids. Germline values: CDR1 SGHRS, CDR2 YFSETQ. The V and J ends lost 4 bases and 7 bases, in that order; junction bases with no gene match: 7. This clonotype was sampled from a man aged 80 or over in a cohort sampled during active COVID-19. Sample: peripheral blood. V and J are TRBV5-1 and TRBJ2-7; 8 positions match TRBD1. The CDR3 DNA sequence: TGCGCCAGCAGCCCCTGGACAGGGTTGGAGCAGTACTTC. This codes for CASSPWTGLEQYF.